This TCR beta chain was documented in a study of monozygotic twins with inflammatory bowel disease. TCRdb reanalyzed the 5' RACE reads and collapses them to one entry per CDR3 protein, without DNA. The table for this sample gives 120,000 to 150,000 distinct CDR3 sequences. The TCR originated in a human donor with ulcerative colitis or Crohn's disease, or a healthy co-twin of an affected twin (not recorded which). Sequences were obtained from blood.

CDR3 protein: CASRSQGLREKLFF. The chain couples TRBV2 to TRBJ1-4; TCRdb names TRBD1, which stays unverified in the absence of DNA. The CDR3 extends over 14 amino acids. Germline V gene data show CDR1 as SNHLY and CDR2 as FYNNEI.